A single count supports the clone carrying this TCR beta chain. The data stem from a study of control samples from healthy donors and cancer patients. Using immunoSEQ multiplex PCR, the repertoire was profiled, and TCRdb retains in-frame clones only, with some absent. This sample yields fewer than 500,000 clones, of which around nine tenths are seen a single time; around 6.5% belongs to the top ten. The CDR3 is 15 residues long. The germline V gene encodes CDR1 KGHSH and CDR2 LQKENI. The J segment lost 5 bases and the V segment lost 0 bases, leaving 5 bases of the junction unmatched. The TCR sequence derives from a man aged 35-49 years with head and neck cancer. V and J are TRBV18 and TRBJ2-5; 8 bases line up with TRBD2. The sequenced sample was PBMCs. The CDR3, as DNA: TGTGCCAGCTCACCACCGACGGTAGCGGGGGAGACCCAGTACTTC. Its protein is CASSPPTVAGETQYF.